Listed below are T cell receptor beta chains from one sample, sequenced in a study of blood T cells in healthy people across ages. TCRdb processed the 5' RACE reads anew with MiXCR; each CDR3 protein has one entry. The repertoire holds over a million distinct CDR3 sequences, with 40% to 55% as singletons. The sequenced material came from blood. These receptors were obtained from an older woman in good health. CDR3s include the opening cysteine and the closing phenylalanine or tryptophan. Each record gives: J gene, D gene, clone size, V gene, CDR3 protein, CDR3 DNA. D genes are given only for firm matches. Size is stated for part of the rows, as once, few or many counts, or as a class when the clone is expanded.

>TRBJ2-3|TRBD1|-|TRBV24-1
CATRLGGQGADTQYF
TGTGCCACCCGCTTGGGGGGACAGGGGGCGGATACGCAGTATTTT
>TRBJ1-1|-|-|TRBV27
CASSLTPGVMNTEAFF
TGTGCCAGCAGTTTAACCCCAGGGGTGATGAACACTGAAGCTTTCTTT
>TRBJ2-1|TRBD1|once|TRBV20-1
CSADGTGNDEQFF
TGCAGTGCGGATGGGACAGGGAACGATGAGCAGTTCTTC
>TRBJ2-4|-|-|TRBV11-2
CASSSAGGVGIQYF
TGTGCCAGCAGCTCGGCAGGGGGGGTCGGCATTCAGTACTTC
>TRBJ2-5|TRBD2|many|TRBV7-3
CASSRAGEEETQYF
TGTGCCAGCAGCCGAGCGGGAGAGGAGGAGACCCAGTACTTC
>TRBJ2-7|-|many|TRBV29-1
CSVHGTPYEQYF
TGCAGCGTACACGGGACACCCTACGAGCAGTACTTC
>TRBJ2-3|-|-|TRBV7-2
CASSFPGVTQYF
TGTGCCAGCAGCTTCCCAGGGGTGACGCAGTATTTT
>TRBJ2-3|TRBD2|-|TRBV5-8
CASSLADRAGDPADTQYF
TGTGCCAGCAGCTTGGCCGACCGAGCGGGAGACCCGGCAGATACGCAGTATTTT
>TRBJ2-1|-|-|TRBV6-4
CVSSDSGRSSYNEQFF
TGTGTCAGCAGTGACTCTGGCAGAAGCTCCTACAATGAGCAGTTCTTC
>TRBJ2-2|TRBD2|-|TRBV6-6
CASSSGGEGITGELFF
TGTGCCAGCAGTTCGGGTGGGGAGGGGATAACCGGGGAGCTGTTTTTT
>TRBJ2-3|TRBD2|-|TRBV12-3/TRBV12-4
CASSLASGLAGVFLPTDTQYF
TGTGCCAGCAGTTTAGCCTCGGGACTAGCGGGAGTATTCTTGCCCACAGATACGCAGTATTTT
>TRBJ2-5|TRBD2|-|TRBV10-3
CAIRRSGEYQETQYF
TGTGCCATCAGGAGGAGCGGGGAGTACCAAGAGACCCAGTACTTC
>TRBJ2-7|TRBD2|once|TRBV12-3/TRBV12-4
CASSLWLADSYEQYF
TGTGCCAGCAGTTTGTGGCTAGCGGACTCCTACGAGCAGTACTTC
>TRBJ2-7|TRBD2|-|TRBV2
CASRMTSGGYEQYF
TGTGCCAGCAGGATGACTAGCGGAGGATACGAGCAGTACTTC
>TRBJ2-7|-|few|TRBV20-1
CSAARGAEQYF
TGCAGTGCTGCCCGGGGGGCCGAGCAGTACTTC
>TRBJ2-5|TRBD2|-|TRBV20-1
CSASSSGIEETQYF
TGCAGTGCTAGCTCTAGCGGGATTGAAGAGACCCAGTACTTC
>TRBJ2-7|-|-|TRBV29-1
CSVAKGPYEQYF
TGCAGCGTGGCCAAGGGGCCCTACGAGCAGTACTTC
>TRBJ2-1|-|-|TRBV25-1
CASSTSGPISYNEQFF
TGTGCCAGCAGCACGAGCGGGCCGATCTCATACAATGAGCAGTTCTTC
>TRBJ1-2|-|-|TRBV6-6
CASSPAGDYYGYTF
TGTGCCAGCAGTCCCGCGGGGGATTACTATGGCTACACCTTC
>TRBJ1-5|-|-|TRBV10-3
CAITGTPNQPQHF
TGTGCCATCACCGGGACACCCAATCAGCCCCAGCATTTT
>TRBJ2-3|-|-|TRBV27
CASSGRGTLDTQYF
TGTGCCAGCAGTGGGAGGGGGACGTTGGATACGCAGTATTTT
>TRBJ2-7|TRBD2|-|TRBV7-8
CASSTRRRLAGVNEQYF
TGTGCCAGCAGTACACGCCGCAGACTAGCGGGAGTTAACGAGCAGTACTTC
>TRBJ2-5|-|few|TRBV20-1
CSAPFPSQETQYF
TGCAGTGCCCCGTTCCCTTCTCAAGAGACCCAGTACTTC
>TRBJ2-3|TRBD2|-|TRBV20-1
CSAQFSGRGDTQYF
TGCAGTGCTCAATTTAGCGGGAGAGGAGATACGCAGTATTTT
>TRBJ1-4|-|few|TRBV27
CASSSPQAANEKLFF
TGTGCCAGCAGTTCCCCACAGGCCGCTAATGAAAAACTGTTTTTT
>TRBJ2-1|-|-|TRBV7-6
CASSLARGLFGKNEQFF
TGTGCCAGCAGCTTAGCCCGGGGGCTATTTGGGAAAAATGAGCAGTTCTTC
>TRBJ2-5|-|-|TRBV20-1
CSARAWRRLQETQYF
TGCAGTGCTAGAGCTTGGCGGAGGCTCCAAGAGACCCAGTACTTC
>TRBJ2-2|TRBD2|-|TRBV9
CATTRGGGPTGELFF
TGTGCCACCACCCGGGGGGGAGGGCCCACCGGGGAGCTGTTTTTT
>TRBJ2-2|-|-|TRBV29-1
CSVENLAGELFF
TGCAGCGTTGAAAATCTCGCCGGGGAGCTGTTTTTT
>TRBJ1-1|-|-|TRBV6-6
CASSYAKNTEAFF
TGTGCCAGCAGTTACGCCAAGAACACTGAAGCTTTCTTT
>TRBJ2-7|TRBD2|-|TRBV5-1
CASSWVGEGYYEQYF
TGCGCCAGCAGCTGGGTAGGGGAGGGCTACTACGAGCAGTACTTC
>TRBJ1-2|-|-|TRBV28
CASSFGKGGYTF
TGTGCCAGCAGTTTCGGTAAAGGGGGCTACACCTTC
>TRBJ2-4|-|few|TRBV12-3/TRBV12-4
CASNPDTSNIQYF
TGTGCCAGCAACCCGGACACCTCAAACATTCAGTACTTC
>TRBJ2-5|TRBD2|-|TRBV28
CASSLSSGSGFREQYF
TGTGCCAGCAGTTTATCTAGCGGGAGCGGGTTTCGGGAGCAGTACTTC
>TRBJ2-3|-|-|TRBV12-3/TRBV12-4
CASSLNWWSSTDTQYF
TGTGCCAGCAGTTTAAATTGGTGGTCTAGCACAGATACGCAGTATTTT
>TRBJ2-7|-|-|TRBV25-1
CASKAGGLGYEQYF
TGTGCCAGCAAGGCTGGTGGTCTGGGCTACGAGCAGTACTTC
>TRBJ2-1|TRBD1|-|TRBV10-1
CASSESGTGWNEQFF
TGCGCCAGCAGTGAGTCAGGGACAGGGTGGAATGAGCAGTTCTTC
>TRBJ1-2|-|-|TRBV30
CAWSIAQTGGYTF
TGTGCCTGGAGTATAGCCCAAACCGGTGGCTACACCTTC
>TRBJ2-1|TRBD1|-|TRBV20-1
CSTHRGTRVRDEQFF
TGCAGTACCCACAGGGGGACTCGGGTCAGGGATGAGCAGTTCTTC
>TRBJ2-7|-|-|TRBV20-1
CSARFGSYEQYF
TGCAGTGCTAGATTCGGCTCCTACGAGCAGTACTTC
>TRBJ2-7|TRBD2|few|TRBV5-1
CASSRNNPGLAVYEQYF
TGCGCCAGCAGCCGTAACAACCCGGGACTAGCGGTTTACGAGCAGTACTTC
>TRBJ2-7|TRBD2|-|TRBV10-3
CAIRRLAGGQVGYEQYF
TGTGCCATCAGGCGACTAGCGGGAGGCCAGGTTGGGTACGAGCAGTACTTC
>TRBJ2-7|-|-|TRBV5-1
CASNLVAGYEQYF
TGCGCCAGCAACTTGGTTGCTGGTTACGAGCAGTACTTC
>TRBJ1-6|-|-|TRBV12-3/TRBV12-4
CASSTNENSPLHF
TGTGCCAGCAGCACCAATGAGAATTCACCCCTCCACTTT
>TRBJ2-7|TRBD1|-|TRBV27
CASSQYRDSYEQYF
TGTGCCAGCAGTCAATATCGGGACAGCTACGAGCAGTACTTC
>TRBJ2-3|-|-|TRBV20-1
CSASYSLPDTQYF
TGCAGTGCTAGTTACAGTCTCCCAGATACGCAGTATTTT
>TRBJ2-1|-|few|TRBV27
CASSPPEKGREQFF
TGTGCCAGCAGCCCCCCTGAAAAAGGGCGTGAGCAGTTCTTC
>TRBJ2-5|TRBD2|-|TRBV9
CASSVATSGAQETQYF
TGTGCCAGCAGCGTAGCGACTAGCGGAGCCCAAGAGACCCAGTACTTC